This is a list of T cell receptor beta chains from one sample in a study of PD-1 blockade in classical Hodgkin lymphoma. Libraries were prepared by immunoSEQ multiplex PCR; TCRdb keeps only in-frame clonotypes and omits some of them. The sample holds 15,000 to 20,000 clones, around 76% seen once. Sequences were derived from peripheral blood mononuclear cells (PBMCs), sampled before the fourth cycle of nivolumab. The origin of the receptors is a human donor with classical Hodgkin lymphoma. Each CDR3 is given with its conserved first and last residue.

cdr3_length v_call cdr3_aa
15 TRBV29-1 CSVRTGTSRGYEQYF
12 TRBV19 CASSLLRNEQFF
17 TRBV7-9 CASSPESAEYSYNEQFF
14 TRBV5-4 CASSTRLAGDTQYF
14 TRBV2 CASKTTPKANEQFF
16 TRBV7-5 CARSLDLPGVYNEQFF
15 TRBV5-4 CASSFGIALDSPLHF
15 TRBV5-4 CASSPGTARGYGYTF
11 TRBV28 CASSIGWEQYF
16 TRBV19 CASSIRQGAGTGELFF
13 TRBV30 CAFVPPGQIEAFF
11 TRBV28 CAAGDPYEQYF
18 TRBV4-3 CASSQVVGLAGGPREQYF
15 TRBV7-2 CASSRDRVMNSPLHF
13 TRBV5-5 CASSFDGNYGYTF
14 TRBV28 CASSPTYHNSPLHF
14 TRBV7-2 CASSWGTNSYEQYF
13 TRBV2 CASSEYQGYEQFF
11 TRBV6-5 CASSFQGEAFF
17 TRBV19 CASSIPGPGQGRNEQFF
11 TRBV14 CASSHDYEQYF
16 TRBV10-3 CAISESGGPLNTEAFF
17 TRBV28 CASRQTGTRGIGSPLHF
15 TRBV6-1 CASSADMAGVDTQYF
16 TRBV19 CASSILPGTGDQPQHF